The rows below give T cell receptor beta chains drawn from one sample of a study of T-cell reconstitution after alpha-beta-depleted transplantation in children. TCRdb re-analysed the PCR reads in MiXCR, keeping a single row per CDR3 protein. The sample has 84,000 or so distinct CDR3 sequences; roughly a sixth are singletons. Here the sequenced sample was PBMCs, mostly from graft donor cells, taken 180 days after TCRalphabeta/CD19-depleted stem cell transplant. These receptors were obtained from a male patient between 2 and 15 years old who had a stem cell transplant for acute lymphoblastic leukemia, so the T cells may come from the graft donor. Each CDR3 is given with its conserved first and last residue. Fields, in order: CDR3 DNA, CDR3 protein, CDR3 length, J gene, V gene, D gene, clone size. A D gene is named only where the DNA matches it firmly. Size is omitted from some rows. Given values are once, few, many or a class for expanded clones.

TGCAGTGCCGTAAGTTCCTTCCAGCAGTACTTC | CSAVSSFQQYF | 11 | TRBJ2-7 | TRBV20-1 | . | many
TGCAGCGTTGAAAGAGTATGGGTCCCAGATACGCAGTATTTT | CSVERVWVPDTQYF | 14 | TRBJ2-3 | TRBV29-1 | . | .
TGCAGTGCTAGAGATCCCTTCCGGACAGGGGGCGACTATGGCTACACCTTC | CSARDPFRTGGDYGYTF | 17 | TRBJ1-2 | TRBV20-1 | TRBD1 | .
TGTGCCAGCAGCTTGGGGACAGGCCCCCCATACGAGCAGTACTTC | CASSLGTGPPYEQYF | 15 | TRBJ2-7 | TRBV5-5 | TRBD1 | few
TGTGCCAGCAGTTACAAGAAGAGACTCCTGCCCCGTTACGCTCATAATGAAAAACTGTTTTTT | CASSYKKRLLPRYAHNEKLFF | 21 | TRBJ1-4 | TRBV6-2/TRBV6-3 | . | .
TGCAGCGTTGGGAGATTGAACACTGAAGCTTTCTTT | CSVGRLNTEAFF | 12 | TRBJ1-1 | TRBV29-1 | . | few
TGTGCCAGCAGCAGAGCTCGGGCCCCACGTGAGACCAAGTACTTC | CASSRARAPRETKYF | 15 | TRBJ2-5 | TRBV7-9 | . | .
TGTGCCAGCAGCCAAGATGTTGTGCTTCGTGCCGGGACTTTTAGCTCCTACGAGCAGTACTTC | CASSQDVVLRAGTFSSYEQYF | 21 | TRBJ2-7 | TRBV3-1 | . | .
TGTGCCAGCTCACCATTCTCGGGGGGGAGGTACAATGAGCAGTTCTTC | CASSPFSGGRYNEQFF | 16 | TRBJ2-1 | TRBV18 | TRBD2 | .
TGCGCCAGCAGCTTTACGGGACCCCCCGAGCAGTACTTC | CASSFTGPPEQYF | 13 | TRBJ2-7 | TRBV5-1 | . | .
TGCGCCAGCAGCCAGGCAATACTGGCAGGGTCGTACGAGCAGTACTTC | CASSQAILAGSYEQYF | 16 | TRBJ2-7 | TRBV4-1 | . | .
TGTGCCAGCAGTGAAGCGGTGAACACCGGGGAGCTGTTTTTT | CASSEAVNTGELFF | 14 | TRBJ2-2 | TRBV2 | . | many
TGTGCCAGCAGCTTAACGGCTAGCGGGGTCCAAGAGACCCAGTACTTC | CASSLTASGVQETQYF | 16 | TRBJ2-5 | TRBV7-2 | TRBD2 | once
TGTGCCAGCAGTTTAAGCCTCTGGGGCCCGAGCTCCTACAATGAGCAGTTCTTC | CASSLSLWGPSSYNEQFF | 18 | TRBJ2-1 | TRBV27 | . | few
TGCAGTGCTAGCGAGGACAGGGGATCAGGGGCCAACGTCCTGACTTTC | CSASEDRGSGANVLTF | 16 | TRBJ2-6 | TRBV20-1 | TRBD1 | few
TGTGCCAGCAGCGCCCGGACAGAGAACACTGAAGCTTTCTTT | CASSARTENTEAFF | 14 | TRBJ1-1 | TRBV7-2 | . | .
TGTGCCAGCAGCCTCCCCGGAGTCAATGAGCAGTTCTTC | CASSLPGVNEQFF | 13 | TRBJ2-1 | TRBV3-1 | . | .
TGTGCCAGCAGCTTAGGCCCGACTAGCGGGGGGGCAGATACGCAGTATTTT | CASSLGPTSGGADTQYF | 17 | TRBJ2-3 | TRBV7-7 | TRBD2 | few
TGTGCCAGCAGTCCCCACGCTGGAGCGGGGGGGATCCAAGAGACCCAGTACTTC | CASSPHAGAGGIQETQYF | 18 | TRBJ2-5 | TRBV6-2/TRBV6-3 | TRBD2 | few